This TCR beta chain was sequenced during a study of Ad26.COV2.S vaccination and SARS-CoV-2 variants. Whole-study context: Ad26.COV2.S was injected intramuscularly once or twice, 56 days apart.

The V gene lost 3 bases and the J gene lost 3 bases, with 5 bases spanning the gap. The CDR3 is made up of 12 amino acids. From germline, CDR1 is SNHLY and CDR2 FYNNEI. Treatment indicated: 15 to 20 received Ad26.COV2.S at low or high dose, single or two shots; several received placebo; per-sample allocation not given. Samples analyzed were those drawn on day 63 after the first vaccine or placebo injection. An adult of 18-55 years in Boston served as donor. Study-level findings and limits: Vaccine recipients had higher spike-specific TCR breadth than placebo recipients. The TCR breadth and depth analyses may have produced an underestimate of total T cell responses.

Remarks on this clone: Antigen: not known.

TCRdb keeps only in-frame clones here, not all; method: immunoSEQ multiplex PCR. The sample comprises a few hundred thousand clones, more than 75% of which are singletons, and approximately 3.6% rests with the top ten. The starting material was peripheral blood, obtained in a trial of Ad26.COV2.S vaccine versus placebo. The source of this sequence is a person aged 18-65 years who received the Ad26.COV2.S COVID-19 vaccine or a placebo. J is TRBJ2-5 and V is TRBV2; possibly TRBD1 for D (5 bases). CDR3 loop: CASSETEETQYF. CDR3 bases: TGTGCCAGCAGTGAGACAGAAGAGACCCAGTACTTC.